This entry concerns a single T cell receptor (beta chain). The data are from a study of blood T cell repertoires in COVID-19. Study summary: Samples came from the United States, Italy and Spain, spanning acute and convalescent COVID-19. PBMCs, B-cell-depleted T cells, or T cells were the source of the cDNA or gDNA that made up the material.

The authors' processing: By means of reference gene primer amplification, nucleated cell counts were estimated. Clones were sequenced by immunoSEQ multiplex PCR, and TCRdb holds only the in-frame ones, with some missing. The V and J calls and clone size come from that table; D and trimming were worked out from the DNA. The repertoire holds around 30,000 clones, with 70% to 90% as singletons. Germline-derived CDR1 and CDR2 are SGDLS and YYNGEE. The CDR3 extends over 15 amino acids. Trimming took off 4 bases at V and 5 bases at J, with 18 bases between the two ends. This TCR was sampled from a woman between 40 and 50 years old with active or convalescent COVID-19. V and J are TRBV9 and TRBJ2-5, with a weak D call TRBD2 (7 bases). Input material: peripheral blood. This CDR3 is CASSPSGGPGETQYF. Written as DNA, the CDR3 is TGTGCCAGCAGCCCCTCGGGGGGCCCGGGGGAGACCCAGTACTTC.